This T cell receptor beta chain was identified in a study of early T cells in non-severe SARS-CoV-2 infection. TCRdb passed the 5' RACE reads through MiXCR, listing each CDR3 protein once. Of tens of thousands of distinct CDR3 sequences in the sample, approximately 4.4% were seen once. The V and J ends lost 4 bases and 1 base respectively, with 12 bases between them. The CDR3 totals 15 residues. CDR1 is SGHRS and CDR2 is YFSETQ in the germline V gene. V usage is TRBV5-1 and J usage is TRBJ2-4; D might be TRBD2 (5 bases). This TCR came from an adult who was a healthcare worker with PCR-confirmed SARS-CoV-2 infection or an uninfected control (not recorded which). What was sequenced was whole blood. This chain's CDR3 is CASSTAGNAKNIQYF. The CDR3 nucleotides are TGCGCCAGCAGCACCGCCGGGAATGCCAAAAACATTCAGTACTTC.